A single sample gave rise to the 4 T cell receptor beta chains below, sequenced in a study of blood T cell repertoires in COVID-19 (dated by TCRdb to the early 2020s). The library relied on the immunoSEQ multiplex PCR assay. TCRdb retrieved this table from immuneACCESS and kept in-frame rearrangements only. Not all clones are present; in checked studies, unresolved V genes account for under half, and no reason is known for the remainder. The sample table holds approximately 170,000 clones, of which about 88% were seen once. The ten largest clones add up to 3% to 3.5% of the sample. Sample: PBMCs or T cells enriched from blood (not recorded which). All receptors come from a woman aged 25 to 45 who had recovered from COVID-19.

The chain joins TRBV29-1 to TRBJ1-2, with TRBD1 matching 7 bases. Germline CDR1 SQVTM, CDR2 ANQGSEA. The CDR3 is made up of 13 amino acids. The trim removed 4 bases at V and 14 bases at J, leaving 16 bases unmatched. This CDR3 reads CSVVDPGQYLSTF. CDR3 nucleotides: TGCAGCGTTGTCGACCCGGGACAGTATCTTAGTACCTTC.

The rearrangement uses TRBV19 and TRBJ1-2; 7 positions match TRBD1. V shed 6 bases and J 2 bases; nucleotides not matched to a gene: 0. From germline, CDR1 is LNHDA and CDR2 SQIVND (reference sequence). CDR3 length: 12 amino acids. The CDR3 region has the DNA TGTGCCAGTAGGACAGGGAACTATGGCTACACCTTC. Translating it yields CASRTGNYGYTF.

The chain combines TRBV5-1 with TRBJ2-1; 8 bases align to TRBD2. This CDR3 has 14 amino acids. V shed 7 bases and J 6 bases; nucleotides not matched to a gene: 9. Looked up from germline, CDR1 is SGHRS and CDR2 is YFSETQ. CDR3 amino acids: CASGTGGPSNEQFF. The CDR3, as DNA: TGCGCCAGCGGAACGGGGGGGCCCTCCAATGAGCAGTTCTTC.

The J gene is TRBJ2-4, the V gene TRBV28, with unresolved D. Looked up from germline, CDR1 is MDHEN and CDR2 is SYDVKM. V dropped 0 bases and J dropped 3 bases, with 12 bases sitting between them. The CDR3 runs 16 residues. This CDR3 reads CASSLWVAPDKNIQYF. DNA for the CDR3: TGTGCCAGCAGTTTATGGGTTGCCCCAGACAAAAACATTCAGTACTTC.